Below are 2 T cell receptor beta chains sequenced from a single sample in a study of cytomegalovirus exposure and HLA in healthy donors. The study ran its PCR with 60 Vbeta and 13 Jbeta primers. Measured with immunoSEQ multiplex PCR; TCRdb has only the in-frame clones, and not every one. The table lists 100,000 to 150,000 clones, about 15% of them singletons. The sample comprised PBMCs. These TCRs come from a female donor in good health and CMV-seropositive.

The V and J genes are TRBV29-1 and TRBJ1-3, with D possibly matching TRBD1 (6 bases). The CDR3 sequence is 13 residues long. Germline V lookup: CDR1 SQVTM, CDR2 ANQGSEA. Trimming pared 5 bases from V and 4 bases from J, leaving 12 bases between. The CDR3 coding sequence is TGCAGCGTTAGGGAGGGGGACGGAAACACCATATATTTT. Its protein is CSVREGDGNTIYF.

This clone has only a few counts. The chain combines TRBV28 with TRBJ1-1; D not certain. Per the germline V gene, CDR1 is MDHEN and CDR2 is SYDVKM. V was shortened by 3 bases and J by 8 bases, with 7 bases between the two germline ends. CDR3 size: 11 residues. The CDR3 DNA reads TGTGCCAGCAGTTTTTACGGGGAAGCTTTCTTT. Its translation: CASSFYGEAFF.